This T cell receptor beta chain derives from a study of CD8+CD57+ T cells in acquired aplastic anemia. The wider study: CD4+ and CD8+ cells, once sorted, gave DNA averaging about 3 ug.

CDR3 and TCR beta VDJ profiling relied on a genomic DNA template. From the reads, TCRdb called clonotypes with MiXCR, one entry per CDR3 protein. In the table there are 200,000 to 250,000 distinct CDR3 sequences, 60% to 65% of which are singletons. The CDR3 runs 14 residues. Trimming pared 4 bases from V and 4 bases from J, leaving 14 bases between. CDR1 is SEHNR, CDR2 FQNEAQ, per germline (reference sequence). As concerns this clonotype: Antigen specificity is unknown.

Regarding the study as a whole: In CD8+ cells, Simpson's diversity showed no significant difference between patients and controls. Overlapping CD8+ CDR3 repertoires of patients and controls contained around 30 shared sequences.

The chain is built from TRBV7-9 and TRBJ2-7, with D perhaps matching TRBD1 (5 bases). The receptor was isolated from a human donor in good health. The sample was sorted CD4+, CD8+, or CD8+CD57+ T cells (not recorded which) from PBMCs. The CDR3 loop is CASSSYSRVYEQYF. For the CDR3, the DNA is TGTGCCAGCAGCTCATACTCCAGGGTTTACGAGCAGTACTTC.